These 29 T cell receptor beta chains originate from one sample sequenced in a study of preoperative IRX-2 immunotherapy in early breast cancer. Treatment here: preoperative locoregional IRX-2 cytokine immunotherapy. The repertoire was sequenced with immunoSEQ multiplex PCR; TCRdb's copy has only in-frame clones and lacks some. The sample gives 30,000 to 45,000 clones, roughly 80% of which show up once; approximately 1.5% is in the top ten. Sequencing was performed on lymph node tissue, taken after IRX-2 immunotherapy. The receptors come from a human donor with breast cancer.

The V gene is TRBV19, the J gene TRBJ2-1, with D possibly matching TRBD2 (7 bases). The CDR3 is 12 amino acids. The ends were cut back, 3 bases at V and 14 bases at J, with 14 bases in the middle. In germline, CDR1 is LNHDA, CDR2 SQIVND (reference sequence). The chain's CDR3 is CASSIRGGREFF. DNA for the CDR3: TGTGCCAGTAGTATTAGGGGGGGAAGGGAGTTCTTC.

This clone was seen only once. This chain links TRBV11-3 with TRBJ2-2; D is ambiguous. V gave up 5 bases and J gave up 5 bases, with 12 bases separating them. Germline CDR1 SGHNT, CDR2 YENEEA. The CDR3 is made up of 14 amino acids. CDR3 coding DNA: TGTGCCAGCAGCCTAGGGCCGAGGACCGGGGAGCTGTTTTTT. Translation gives CASSLGPRTGELFF.

The genes are TRBV28 and TRBJ1-2, with 9 bases aligning to TRBD1. This CDR3 has 21 residues. With 6 bases clipped from V and 1 base from J, the junction kept 24 bases outside the gene matches. The V gene's germline CDR1 is MDHEN and CDR2 SYDVKM. The CDR3 sequence: CASRTVPGQGRRREINYGYTF. The DNA for the CDR3 is TGTGCCAGCAGGACAGTCCCGGGACAGGGAAGGAGAAGGGAGATTAACTATGGCTACACCTTC.

The chain carries TRBV6-8 and TRBJ1-3; D is unclear. V was cut by 7 bases and J by 3 bases, with 13 bases left in between. Germline CDR1 reads MNHGY; CDR2 reads SAAAGT. The CDR3 extends over 14 amino acids. The CDR3 here is CASTRTGNGNTIYF. The CDR3 DNA reads TGTGCCAGCACCAGGACGGGGAATGGAAACACCATATATTTT.

The chain has TRBV6-8 and TRBJ1-6, with D maybe TRBD1 (5 bases). The CDR3 extends over 14 amino acids. The V gene lost 6 bases and the J gene lost 7 bases, with 13 bases spanning the gap. Germline-derived CDR1 and CDR2 are MNHGY and SAAAGT. CDR3 in amino acids: CASRNRDFNSPLHF. The CDR3 bases are TGTGCCAGCAGAAACCGGGACTTCAATTCACCCCTCCACTTT.

The chain couples TRBV6-8 to TRBJ2-6; no reliable D call. This CDR3 is built from 15 residues. V gave up 1 base and J gave up 0 bases, with 4 bases separating them. CDR1 is MNHGY, CDR2 SAAAGT, per germline. The CDR3 DNA is TGTGCCAGCAGTTACTTGTCCTCTGGGGCCAACGTCCTGACTTTC. Translation gives CASSYLSSGANVLTF.

This clone is a singleton in its sample. V is TRBV5-1 and J is TRBJ2-7, with TRBD1 identical over 8 bases. The CDR3 has 16 amino acids. V lost 5 bases and J lost 5; bases outside the gene matches: 15. CDR1 and CDR2 (germline): SGHRS, YFSETQ. In DNA, the CDR3 is TGCGCCAGCAGAGAGCTGACAGGGGACGGTTCGGACGAGCAGTACTTC. Protein: CASRELTGDGSDEQYF.

V usage is TRBV15 and J usage is TRBJ1-5, with D possibly matching TRBD1 (5 bases). From germline, CDR1 is LNHNV and CDR2 YYDKDF (reference sequence). The CDR3 is 15 amino acids. Trimming took 0 bases from V and 10 from J, leaving 16 bases between them. The CDR3 loop is CATSRDGGEMNPQHF. Here the CDR3 DNA reads TGTGCCACCAGCAGAGATGGGGGGGAGATGAATCCCCAGCATTTT.

This clone appeared a few times. The chain joins TRBV2 to TRBJ1-5, with 7 bases that match TRBD1. CDR1 is SNHLY and CDR2 is FYNNEI in the germline V gene. The CDR3 covers 14 residues. Trimming took 3 bases from V and 7 from J; bases not matched to a gene: 6. The CDR3 DNA sequence: TGTGCCAGCAGTGATCAGGGGGGGAACCAGCCCCAGCATTTT. Protein: CASSDQGGNQPQHF. Full variable domain (missing parts from reference TRBV2 and TRBJ1-5): EPEVTQTPSHQVTQMGQEVILRCVPISNHLYFYWYRQILGQKVEFLVSFYNNEISEKSEIFDDQFSVERPDGSNFTLKIRSTKLEDSAMYFCASSDQGGNQPQHFGDGTRLSIL.

The rearrangement links TRBV6-8 to TRBJ1-4, with TRBD1 matching over 10 bases. V was clipped by 2 bases and J by 0 bases; unmatched bases: 3. The length of the CDR3 is 17 residues. Germline assignment: CDR1 MNHGY and CDR2 SAAAGT. The CDR3 DNA sequence: TGTGCCAGCAGTTACGTCGGGACAGGGGCAACTAATGAAAAACTGTTTTTT. Amino acid sequence: CASSYVGTGATNEKLFF.

In its sample, this clone ranks as medium-sized (0.01 to 0.1%). The V gene is TRBV11-3, the J gene TRBJ2-5; 10 nucleotides align to TRBD2. The trim removed 4 bases at V and 5 bases at J, leaving 7 bases unmatched. CDR3 length equals 15 residues. The germline V gene encodes CDR1 SGHNT and CDR2 YENEEA. CDR3 bases: TGTGCCAGCAGCTCACCTAGACTAGCGGGCGAGACCCAGTACTTC. Residues: CASSSPRLAGETQYF.

V and J are TRBV4-1 and TRBJ1-1, with a tentative D call TRBD1 (5 bases). Germline CDR1 and CDR2: MGHRA and YSYEKL. This CDR3 contains 13 residues. V was cut by 1 base and J by 6 bases, with 9 bases left in between. The CDR3 is CASSQGRDSEAFF. The CDR3 region has the DNA TGCGCCAGCAGCCAAGGACGGGACTCTGAAGCTTTCTTT.

The chain links TRBV7-7 to TRBJ1-5; 7 bases map to TRBD1. Germline V gives CDR1 SSHAT, CDR2 FNYEAQ (reference sequence). This CDR3 is built from 16 residues. V dropped 4 bases and J dropped 3; count of bases not matched to a gene: 9. CDR3 bases: TGTGCCAGCAGCTCGGGTCGACAGGGCTACAATCAGCCCCAGCATTTT. Translated: CASSSGRQGYNQPQHF.

This chain joins TRBV15 and TRBJ2-7, with 7 bases lining up with TRBD2. CDR1 LNHNV and CDR2 YYDKDF come from the germline V gene (reference sequence). V dropped 5 bases and J dropped 0; count of bases not matched to a gene: 7. This CDR3 contains 15 residues. This chain's CDR3 is CATSPGTTRSYEQYF. DNA of the CDR3: TGTGCCACCAGCCCCGGGACTACTCGCTCCTACGAGCAGTACTTC.

The J gene is TRBJ1-6, the V gene TRBV28, with no clear D. Germline V CDR1 and CDR2: MDHEN, SYDVKM. Trimming stripped 3 bases from V and 0 bases from J, with 15 bases between. This CDR3 has 18 amino acids. This CDR3 reads CASSFGKGLSSYNSPLHF. CDR3 DNA: TGTGCCAGCAGTTTTGGGAAAGGGCTTAGCTCCTATAATTCACCCCTCCACTTT.

The chain joins TRBV1 to TRBJ1-5; the listed D gene, TRBD1, was not tested against the DNA. TRBV1 is given as a pseudogene. The length of the CDR3 is 14 residues. CDR3 residues: CASSQGQINQPQHF. DNA for the CDR3: TGCGCCAGCAGCCAAGGACAGATCAATCAGCCCCAGCATTTT.

V gene TRBV11-3 combines with J gene TRBJ2-3; D is uncertain. The germline V and J ends were trimmed by 3 bases and 2 bases, with 12 bases remaining between them. The CDR3 is 15 amino acids. Looked up from germline, CDR1 is SGHNT and CDR2 is YENEEA. The CDR3 bases are TGTGCCAGCAGCTTGGCCGGCAGGTCCACAGATACGCAGTATTTT. This gives the protein CASSLAGRSTDTQYF.

The V gene is TRBV5-1, the J gene TRBJ1-6; TRBD1 agrees at 9 bases. Germline CDR1 is SGHRS and CDR2 is YFSETQ. There are 15 residues in the CDR3. The V and J ends lost 2 bases and 5 bases, in that order; junction bases with no gene match: 2. CDR3 in DNA: TGCGCCAGCAGCTTTAGGACAGGGGATAATTCACCCCTCCACTTT. Its translation is CASSFRTGDNSPLHF.

This clone was counted only a few times. The chain has TRBV19 and TRBJ2-3; D gene ambiguous. In germline, CDR1 is LNHDA, CDR2 SQIVND (reference sequence). The V end lost 3 bases, the J end lost 0 bases, and 13 bases lay between the germline ends. The CDR3 consists of 16 residues. The CDR3 DNA is TGTGCCAGTAGTATTACGGCTCCCGCTAGCACAGATACGCAGTATTTT. It codes for CASSITAPASTDTQYF.

V usage is TRBV11-3 and J usage is TRBJ2-2; D remains unclear. CDR1 and CDR2 from the germline V gene are SGHNT and YENEEA. The CDR3 consists of 14 residues. The germline V and J ends were trimmed by 0 bases and 6 bases, with 8 bases remaining between them. DNA for the CDR3: TGTGCCAGCAGCTTAGATGGAATTGCCGGGGAGCTGTTTTTT. It encodes CASSLDGIAGELFF.

The rearrangement links TRBV6-8 to TRBJ2-1, with D perhaps matching TRBD2 (6 bases). Germline V gene sequence: CDR1 MNHGY, CDR2 SAAAGT. V was pared by 6 bases and J by 4 bases, with 16 bases between. The CDR3 contains 15 residues. The CDR3 DNA sequence: TGTGCCAGCAGCCGCCGGGACTGGAAGTACAATGAGCAGTTCTTC. Translated: CASSRRDWKYNEQFF.

The V call is TRBV6-8, the J call TRBJ1-5; a possible D gene is TRBD1 (5 bases). CDR1 is MNHGY, CDR2 SAAAGT, per germline. Trimming shortened V by 0 bases and J by 0 bases, and 12 bases separated the two germline ends. The CDR3 is 17 residues long. CDR3 nucleotides: TGTGCCAGCAGTTACTCTGGGGGAGGCTTTAGCAATCAGCCCCAGCATTTT. Translation gives CASSYSGGGFSNQPQHF.

The V call is TRBV6-8, the J call TRBJ1-1, with a tentative D call TRBD1 (5 bases). CDR3 size: 13 residues. Trimming took 4 bases from V and 5 from J, leaving 11 bases between them. CDR1 MNHGY and CDR2 SAAAGT come from the germline V gene. DNA for the CDR3: TGTGCCAGCAGTTTCAGGGAGATGACTGAAGCTTTCTTT. Its translation is CASSFREMTEAFF.

This rearrangement joins TRBV6-8 to TRBJ2-1; 10 bases map to TRBD1. The V gene end was trimmed by 7 bases and the J gene end by 6 bases; junction bases not matched to a gene: 3. The CDR3 is 13 residues long. Germline V gene data show CDR1 as MNHGY and CDR2 as SAAAGT. CDR3 nucleotide sequence: TGTGCCAGCATCGGACAGGGGGGCAATGAGCAGTTCTTC. Translating it yields CASIGQGGNEQFF.

The chain employs TRBV28 and TRBJ1-1; no definite D call. The CDR3 contains 14 residues. From germline, CDR1 is MDHEN and CDR2 SYDVKM. Between the trimmed V and J ends, which lost 3 bases and 1 base, there was a span of 9 bases. The CDR3 protein is CASSLRGGNTEAFF. CDR3 nucleotides: TGTGCCAGCAGTTTGCGGGGAGGGAACACTGAAGCTTTCTTT. The variable domain in full, with the rest retrieved from reference TRBV28 and TRBJ1-1, is DVKVTQSSRYLVKRTGEKVFLECVQDMDHENMFWYRQDPGLGLRLIYFSYDVKMKEKGDIPEGYSVSREKKERFSLILESASTNQTSMYLCASSLRGGNTEAFFGQGTRLTVV.

The genes are TRBV11-3 and TRBJ2-1, with 10 bases identical to TRBD1. Germline V gene sequence: CDR1 SGHNT, CDR2 YENEEA. The CDR3 runs 15 residues. The V and J ends lost 4 bases and 3 bases, in that order; junction bases with no gene match: 3. The CDR3 DNA is TGTGCCAGCAGCTCCCGGGACAGGGGCTACAATGAGCAGTTCTTC. Translating gives CASSSRDRGYNEQFF. The full variable domain, completed using reference TRBV11-3 and TRBJ2-1, is EAGVVQSPRYKIIEKKQPVAFWCNPISGHNTLYWYLQNLGQGPELLIRYENEEAVDDSQLPKDRFSAERLKGVDSTLKIQPAELGDSAVYLCASSSRDRGYNEQFFGPGTRLTVL.

This chain connects TRBV30 to TRBJ1-2; 9 nucleotides align to TRBD1. Germline CDR1 reads GTSNPN; CDR2 reads SVGIG (reference sequence). The J segment lost 3 bases and the V segment lost 0 bases, leaving 17 bases of the junction unmatched. This CDR3 is built from 19 residues. CDR3 region: CAWSVSLGTGYLLDYGYTF. The CDR3 coding sequence is TGTGCCTGGAGTGTGAGTTTGGGGACAGGGTATCTTCTAGACTATGGCTACACCTTC. Full variable domain (remainder filled in from reference TRBV30 and TRBJ1-2): SQTIHQWPATLVQPVGSPLSLECTVEGTSNPNLYWYRQAAGRGLQLLFYSVGIGQISSEVPQNLSASRPQDRQFILSSKKLLLSDSGFYLCAWSVSLGTGYLLDYGYTFGSGTRLTVV.

The chain employs TRBV5-1 and TRBJ1-1; D is ambiguous. There are 14 residues in the CDR3. Deletions cut 0 bases from V and 1 base from J, with 7 bases between. CDR1 is SGHRS, CDR2 YFSETQ, per germline. The CDR3 is CASSLERSNTEAFF. The CDR3 coding sequence is TGCGCCAGCAGCTTGGAACGGTCGAACACTGAAGCTTTCTTT.

The V call is TRBV11-3, the J call TRBJ1-2; 8 bases match TRBD1. V trimming: 5 bases; J trimming: 4 bases; junction bases outside the gene matches: 12. CDR1 and CDR2 (germline): SGHNT, YENEEA. The CDR3 totals 16 residues. CDR3 coding DNA: TGTGCCAGCAGCCTACGGACAGGGAGAAAGGTCTATGGCTACACCTTC. This sequence encodes CASSLRTGRKVYGYTF.